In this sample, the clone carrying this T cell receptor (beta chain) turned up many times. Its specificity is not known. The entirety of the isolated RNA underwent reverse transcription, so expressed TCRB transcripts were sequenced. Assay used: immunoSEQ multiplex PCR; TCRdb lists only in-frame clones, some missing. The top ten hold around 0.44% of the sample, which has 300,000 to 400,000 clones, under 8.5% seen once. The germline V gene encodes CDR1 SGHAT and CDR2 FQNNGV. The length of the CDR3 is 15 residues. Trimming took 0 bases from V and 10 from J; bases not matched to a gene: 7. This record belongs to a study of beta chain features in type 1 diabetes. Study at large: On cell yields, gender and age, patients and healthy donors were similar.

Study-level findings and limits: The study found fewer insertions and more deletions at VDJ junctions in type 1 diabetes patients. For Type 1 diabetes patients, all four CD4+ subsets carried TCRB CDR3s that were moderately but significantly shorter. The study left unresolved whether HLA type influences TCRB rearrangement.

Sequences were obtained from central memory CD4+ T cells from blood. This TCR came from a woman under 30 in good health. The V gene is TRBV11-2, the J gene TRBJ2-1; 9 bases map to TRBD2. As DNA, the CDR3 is TGTGCCAGCAGCTTAGAGGTAGCGGGAGTTCGGGAGCAGTTCTTC. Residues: CASSLEVAGVREQFF.